The 4 T cell receptor beta chains below all came from one sample that was sequenced in a study of human T cells and chemical hapten exposure. TCRdb independently ran MiXCR on the RACE reads; one entry per CDR3 protein. The profile shows just under 350,000 distinct CDR3 sequences, about 7% of them singletons. Noted time point: patch test 1, 2 weeks after DPC sensitization. Treatment given: therapeutic diphenylcyclopropenone sensitization with weekly scalp DPC. This specimen consisted of whole blood, obtained in connection with sensitization to the hapten diphenylcyclopropenone (DPC). These receptors all stem from a woman in her late teens or twenties with alopecia areata. Some clones in this sample may be carry-over from other donors' samples.

The CDR3 spells CASRNAISDTQYF. The DNA of the CDR3 is TGTGCCAGCAGAAACGCAATAAGCGATACGCAGTATTTT. V and J are TRBV7-9 and TRBJ2-3, with D unclear. Between the trimmed V and J ends, which lost 6 bases and 6 bases, there was a span of 13 bases. Germline V gene data show CDR1 as SEHNR and CDR2 as FQNEAQ (reference sequence). The CDR3 runs 13 residues. The full variable domain, in which reference TRBV7-9 and TRBJ2-3 provide the parts outside the CDR3, is DTGVSQNPRHKITKRGQNVTFRCDPISEHNRLYWYRQTLGQGPEFLTYFQNEAQLEKSRLLSDRFSAERPKGSFSTLEIQRTEQGDSAMYLCASRNAISDTQYFGPGTRLTVL.

The chain joins TRBV11-3 to TRBJ1-3, with D maybe TRBD1 (5 bases). Trimming removed 1 base at V and 0 bases at J, with 13 bases between. Germline V gene data show CDR1 as SGHNT and CDR2 as YENEEA. CDR3 length: 17 residues. CDR3 amino acids: CASSLGGTASSGNTIYF. The DNA of the CDR3 is TGTGCCAGCAGCTTAGGCGGGACGGCGAGCTCTGGAAACACCATATATTTT. Full variable domain (outside the CDR3, taken from reference TRBV11-3 and TRBJ1-3): EAGVVQSPRYKIIEKKQPVAFWCNPISGHNTLYWYLQNLGQGPELLIRYENEEAVDDSQLPKDRFSAERLKGVDSTLKIQPAELGDSAVYLCASSLGGTASSGNTIYFGEGSWLTVV.

The table lists this clonotype with many counts. The gene calls are TRBV20-1 and TRBJ2-3; D gene ambiguous. The V end was cut by 6 bases, the J end by 2 bases, with 18 bases between. Germline-derived CDR1 and CDR2 are DFQATT and SNEGSKA (reference sequence). The CDR3 is 15 amino acids. CDR3: CSARTLPEYTDTQYF. CDR3 bases: TGCAGTGCGAGGACCTTACCGGAGTACACAGATACGCAGTATTTT.

This clonotype was found many times. The CDR3 nucleotides read TGCAGCGTTCAGGGGATTACCTACAATGAGCAGTTCTTC. As protein: CSVQGITYNEQFF. The chain links TRBV29-1 to TRBJ2-1, with D possibly being TRBD1 (6 bases). The V end lost 5 bases, the J end lost 2 bases, and 10 bases lay between the germline ends. This CDR3 contains 13 residues. The germline CDR1 and CDR2 sequences are SQVTM and ANQGSEA.